The rows below give T cell receptor beta chains drawn from one sample of a study of T cell repertoires in cytomegalovirus infection. TCRdb reprocessed the reads via MiXCR and lists one record per CDR3 protein. This repertoire shows 100,000 or so distinct CDR3 sequences, about 22% found once; its top ten account for 30% to 40%. Sequencing input: CD8+ T cells from PBMCs. These receptors all stem from a human donor in good health (CMV status not recorded). Some clones in this sample may be carry-over from other donors' samples. The conserved cysteine and the conserved F or W are not part of the CDR3 here. Not every row has a clone size; where given, it reads once, few, many or a size class.

v_call: TRBV14
j_call: TRBJ2-1
clone_size: few
cdr3_aa: ASRPGRGDVIYNEQF

v_call: TRBV30
j_call: TRBJ2-5
clone_size: -
cdr3_aa: AWEWGGETQY

v_call: TRBV5-4
j_call: TRBJ2-1
clone_size: many
cdr3_aa: ASTLQGDEQF

v_call: TRBV7-2
j_call: TRBJ2-5
clone_size: -
cdr3_aa: ASSFGTAETQY

v_call: TRBV7-9
j_call: TRBJ2-5
clone_size: -
cdr3_aa: ASSFSGQQETQY

v_call: TRBV5-1
j_call: TRBJ2-6
clone_size: -
cdr3_aa: ASTSGANVLT

v_call: TRBV12-3/TRBV12-4
j_call: TRBJ1-5
clone_size: few
cdr3_aa: ASTEGDINQPQH

v_call: TRBV4-3
j_call: TRBJ2-1
clone_size: -
cdr3_aa: ASSQGDLDNEQF

v_call: TRBV7-6
j_call: TRBJ2-7
clone_size: few
cdr3_aa: ASSPSGAGTIYEQY

v_call: TRBV15
j_call: TRBJ2-5
clone_size: -
cdr3_aa: ATIRTGGQETQY